The text below deals with one T cell receptor (beta chain). Its antigen target is currently unknown. Base qualities were left out, and no much larger clone turns up one base away. This sample was included in a study of T cells in Graves' hyperthyroidism and ophthalmopathy (dated 2019 in TCRdb). Some background on the complete study: Peripheral blood samples were taken at the time of initial diagnosis, prior to any treatment. Thyroid tissue and blood T-cell repertoires from about six Graves' hyperthyroidism patients were also compared in the study. To identify TCR V-J signatures that set the groups apart, the researchers used a discovery cohort of 100 or so patients, made up of 43 with Graves' ophthalmopathy and around 58 with stable Graves' hyperthyroidism. Following sampling, methimazole starting at 30 mg daily was given to hyperthyroidism patients, and high-dose intravenous methylprednisolone was given to ophthalmopathy patients. The 95 to 100 discovery patients were randomly divided into training and test sets at a 7:3 ratio. Prospective prediction of ophthalmopathy was tested in an independent validation cohort consisting of 18 hyperthyroidism patients and about 17 patients who later progressed to ophthalmopathy. TCR Vbeta CDR3 sequencing of some 140 peripheral blood samples (roughly 41 ophthalmopathy, about 80 hyperthyroidism and roughly 17 progressor patients) is reported in the paper. The study at large found these results: Sample size was not statistically predetermined, and blinding of investigators to group allocation was not performed. Ophthalmopathy was separated from stable hyperthyroidism by a 13 V-J signature model, with roughly 88% sensitivity and approximately 81% specificity obtained in cross-validation and 80%/75% obtained in testing. Most expanded thyroid clonotypes (frequency above 0.001) were also detected in blood, a finding suggesting that blood repertoires may reflect thyroid immune responses. In validation, progression to ophthalmopathy was predicted by the model with 70.59% sensitivity and around 76% specificity, a median of about 6 months before onset.

CDR1 and CDR2, per the germline V gene, are SGHRS and YFSETQ. The trim is 7 bases for V and 5 bases for J, with a gap of 15 bases between the germline ends. The CDR3 measures 14 amino acids from cysteine to phenylalanine. Only CDR3 DNA is held: 42 bases, read in frame from base 1. The TCR beta CDR3 regions were amplified from RNA transcripts. A first-round RT-PCR of the TCR CDR3 used the HTBI primer set with the Qiagen OneStep RT-PCR kit. Libraries were constructed in a second round of multiplex PCR, after which size selection and purification were performed. Libraries were sequenced paired-end with 100 bp reads on an Illumina HiSeq2000. The study's own analysis went as follows. SOAPnuke was used to process the raw data, throwing out any read that contained adapters or uncalled bases, had a mean Phred below 15, or lacked an exact constant-primer or identifier match. High-quality paired reads were merged with COPE v1.2.5, and unique nucleotide sequences were defined as clonotypes. MiTCR v1.1 was used to align clonotypes to the IMGT TRBV, TRBD and TRBJ reference segments. Only V-J combinations with frequency above 0.0001, covering about 99% of repertoires, were analysed. The TCS score was defined as the ratio of F50 (clonal expansion) to E x V (chaos), calculated using BLOSUM62-based TCRdist between CDR3 peptides within each V-J. Welch's t-statistics and random forest reduced just over 500 V-J features to under 15, which were used in a naive Bayes classifier (R e1071). TCRdb reprocessed the public reads (quality trimming at Q25 with fastp, clone calling with MiXCR) and kept in-frame beta chains. Rows with one shared CDR3 protein collapse into an entry with the most common genes and DNA. The V and J calls were not made by the authors but by TCRdb's processing. The sample contains some 720,000 distinct CDR3 sequences, around 17% of them found a single time. The top ten constitute approximately 8% of the sample.

Stable Graves' hyperthyroidism was defined as no progression to ophthalmopathy during 18 months of follow-up. Hyperthyroidism patients were newly diagnosed, with disease duration under 2 months, and aged 18 to 65 years. The study excluded patients with uncontrolled infections, other autoimmune diseases, pregnancy or lactation. Diagnoses were established on the basis of clinical symptoms, serum thyroxine and TRAb, thyroid ultrasound, and orbital computed tomography. Ficoll-Paque density gradient centrifugation was used to isolate PBMCs from 8.5 to 10 ml of fresh peripheral blood. Total RNA was extracted using Trizol reagent, and RNA quality was assessed on an Agilent 2100 Bioanalyzer.

Sequenced: blood. This sequence uses TRBV5-1 and TRBJ2-2; the D gene is possibly TRBD1 or TRBD2, with 5 bases matching each. The sequence was obtained from a man aged 18-30 years with Graves' hyperthyroidism. The DNA sequence is as follows: TGCGCCAGCGGGCCGGGACCGGCTACCGGGGAGCTGTTTTTT. It codes for CASGPGPATGELFF.